These 16 T cell receptor beta chains came from one sample sequenced in a study of cytomegalovirus exposure and HLA in healthy donors. The PCR contained 60 Vbeta and 13 Jbeta primers. TCRdb's table, derived via immunoSEQ multiplex PCR, lists solely in-frame clones and lacks some. The sample has about 120,000 clones; around 79% are singletons. The sequenced sample was PBMCs. These receptors came from a woman aged 25 to 39 in good health and CMV-seropositive.

This clone appeared once. This chain connects TRBV4-1 to TRBJ1-4, with 7 bases identical to TRBD1. The V gene end was trimmed by 4 bases and the J gene end by 3 bases; junction bases not matched to a gene: 5. The CDR3 is 15 residues long. The germline CDR1 and CDR2 sequences are MGHRA and YSYEKL. CDR3: CASSLKGTANEKLFF. The CDR3 region has the DNA TGCGCCAGCAGCCTTAAAGGGACAGCTAATGAAAAACTGTTTTTT.

The chain couples TRBV6-5 to TRBJ1-6, with 9 positions matching TRBD1. Germline CDR1 and CDR2: MNHEY and SVGAGI. J was trimmed by 10 bases and V by 4 bases; bases with no gene match: 5. This CDR3 is 14 amino acids long. Written as DNA, the CDR3 is TGTGCCAGCAGTTGGTCCGACAGGGGGTCACCCCTCCACTTT. This gives the protein CASSWSDRGSPLHF.

V usage is TRBV2 and J usage is TRBJ1-1; 8 bases line up with TRBD1. V shed 6 bases, J shed 8 bases, and the junction held 11 bases outside the gene matches. Germline-derived CDR1 and CDR2 are SNHLY and FYNNEI. The CDR3 spans 14 residues. The CDR3 reads CASRSGTGVSEAFF. CDR3 in DNA: TGTGCCAGCAGGTCCGGGACAGGCGTATCCGAAGCTTTCTTT.

V gene TRBV28 combines with J gene TRBJ1-6; the D gene is possibly TRBD1 (6 bases). Trimming shortened V by 5 bases and J by 8 bases, and 13 bases separated the two germline ends. Germline V CDR1 and CDR2: MDHEN, SYDVKM. This CDR3 is built from 14 residues. The CDR3 loop is CASSLRGLYSPLHF. Written as DNA, the CDR3 is TGTGCCAGCAGTCTCAGGGGTCTCTATTCACCCCTCCACTTT.

The J gene is TRBJ1-2, the V gene TRBV27; the D gene is possibly TRBD1 (6 bases). The CDR3 runs 19 residues. Germline V lookup: CDR1 MNHEY, CDR2 SMNVEV (reference sequence). V was trimmed by 1 base and J by 0 bases, leaving 21 bases between them. The CDR3 loop reads CASSLYGQLWRSTNYGYTF. CDR3 nucleotide sequence: TGTGCCAGCAGTTTATATGGACAGTTATGGCGTTCGACTAACTATGGCTACACCTTC.

This chain uses TRBV28 with TRBJ1-2; 8 nucleotides align to TRBD1. Looked up from germline, CDR1 is MDHEN and CDR2 is SYDVKM. The CDR3 covers 13 residues. The V segment lost 2 bases and the J segment 7 bases; nucleotides outside the gene matches: 3. The CDR3 reads CASSLATGAGYTF. CDR3 DNA: TGTGCCAGCAGTTTAGCGACAGGGGCTGGCTACACCTTC.

The chain is built from TRBV5-1 and TRBJ2-3; 9 bases agree with TRBD1. The CDR3 loop spans 17 amino acids. Per germline, CDR1 SGHRS and CDR2 YFSETQ. J gave up 1 base and V 0 bases, and 6 bases lay outside the gene matches. The CDR3 here is CASSLDSGQGGTDTQYF. CDR3 nucleotides: TGCGCCAGCAGCTTGGATTCGGGACAGGGCGGCACAGATACGCAGTATTTT.

The gene calls are TRBV7-2 and TRBJ2-2, with D hard to call. The V end was cut by 0 bases, the J end by 8 bases, with 10 bases between. Germline CDR1 reads SGHTA; CDR2 reads FQGNSA. The CDR3 is 14 residues long. As DNA, the CDR3 is TGTGCCAGCAGCTTAGCTCACAGAAGGGGGGAGCTGTTTTTT. Its translation: CASSLAHRRGELFF. Full variable domain (outside the CDR3, taken from reference TRBV7-2 and TRBJ2-2): GAGVSQSPSNKVTEKGKDVELRCDPISGHTALYWYRQSLGQGLEFLIYFQGNSAPDKSGLPSDRFSAERTGGSVSTLTIQRTQQEDSAVYLCASSLAHRRGELFFGEGSRLTVL.

The chain couples TRBV4-1 to TRBJ1-1, with D tentatively TRBD1 (5 bases). V was shortened by 3 bases and J by 4 bases, with 12 bases between the two germline ends. The CDR3 is 14 amino acids. CDR1 is MGHRA, CDR2 YSYEKL, per germline. CDR3: CASSHPQEGTEAFF. CDR3 nucleotide sequence: TGCGCCAGCAGCCATCCACAGGAGGGCACTGAAGCTTTCTTT.

The chain is built from TRBV4-1 and TRBJ1-2, with D tentatively TRBD1 (6 bases). Germline V gene data show CDR1 as MGHRA and CDR2 as YSYEKL. With 1 base removed from V and 4 bases from J, the gap between germline ends came to 10 bases. The length of the CDR3 is 14 residues. As DNA, the CDR3 is TGCGCCAGCAGCCAAGTGCAGGGGCCCTATGGCTACACCTTC. Its translation is CASSQVQGPYGYTF.

The chain joins TRBV29-1 to TRBJ2-7; D not resolved. The CDR3 consists of 12 residues. The ends were cut back, 4 bases at V and 3 bases at J, with 10 bases in the middle. Germline V lookup: CDR1 SQVTM, CDR2 ANQGSEA. The CDR3: CSVAPSGYEQYF. CDR3 DNA: TGCAGCGTTGCCCCATCCGGCTACGAGCAGTACTTC.

The V and J genes are TRBV27 and TRBJ2-2; a possible D gene is TRBD1 (6 bases). Germline CDR1 and CDR2: MNHEY and SMNVEV (reference sequence). V was shortened by 4 bases and J by 6 bases, with 15 bases between the two germline ends. CDR3 size: 15 residues. The CDR3 region has the DNA TGTGCCAGCAGTTGGGGGCAGGGGTGGGCCGGGGAGCTGTTTTTT. This encodes CASSWGQGWAGELFF.

This chain links TRBV5-1 with TRBJ2-5, with 7 bases fitting TRBD1. Germline V CDR1 and CDR2: SGHRS, YFSETQ. This CDR3 is built from 16 residues. With 0 bases clipped from V and 1 base from J, the junction kept 6 bases outside the gene matches. The CDR3 region has the DNA TGCGCCAGCAGCTTGGGGTCAGGGGGTTCCCAAGAGACCCAGTACTTC. Translation: CASSLGSGGSQETQYF.

V gene TRBV15 combines with J gene TRBJ1-2, with 8 bases fitting TRBD1. This CDR3 contains 16 residues. In germline, CDR1 is LNHNV, CDR2 YYDKDF (reference sequence). V lost 0 bases and J lost 6; bases outside the gene matches: 9. CDR3 in amino acids: CATSRELSTRGHGYTF. CDR3 nucleotides: TGTGCCACCAGCAGAGAATTGAGCACCAGGGGGCATGGCTACACCTTC.

This clone was picked up one time. The genes are TRBV28 and TRBJ1-6, with D perhaps TRBD1 (5 bases). Germline V lookup: CDR1 MDHEN, CDR2 SYDVKM. CDR3 length: 16 amino acids. V lost 3 bases to trimming and J lost 9 bases, with 18 bases between them. The DNA of the CDR3 is TGTGCCAGCAGTTTTTCCGGGGGGAGCCTGGGTTCACCCCTCCACTTT. It yields the protein CASSFSGGSLGSPLHF.

The gene calls are TRBV19 and TRBJ2-4, with TRBD1 matching 7 bases. Germline V lookup: CDR1 LNHDA, CDR2 SQIVND (reference sequence). V gave up 5 bases and J gave up 8 bases; unmatched junction bases: 9. CDR3 length equals 14 residues. The CDR3 protein is CASSDRALVDIQYF. The CDR3 DNA reads TGTGCCAGTAGTGACAGGGCCCTTGTGGACATTCAGTACTTC.